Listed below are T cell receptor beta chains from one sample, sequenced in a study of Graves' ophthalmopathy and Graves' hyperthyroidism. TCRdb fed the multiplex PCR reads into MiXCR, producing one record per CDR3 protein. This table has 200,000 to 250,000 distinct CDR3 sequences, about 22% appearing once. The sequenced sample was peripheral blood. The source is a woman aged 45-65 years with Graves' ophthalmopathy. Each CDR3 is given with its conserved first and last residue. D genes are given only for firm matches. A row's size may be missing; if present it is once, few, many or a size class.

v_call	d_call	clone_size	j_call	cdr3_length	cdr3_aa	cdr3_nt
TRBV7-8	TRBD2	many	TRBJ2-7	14	CASSRSGGMGEQYF	TGTGCCAGCAGCCGTAGCGGGGGGATGGGGGAGCAGTACTTC
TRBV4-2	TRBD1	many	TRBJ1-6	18	CASSRDRDHPASNSPLHF	TGTGCCAGCAGCCGGGACAGGGACCACCCCGCGAGTAATTCACCCCTCCACTTT
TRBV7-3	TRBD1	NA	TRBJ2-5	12	CASSQTGLGQYF	TGTGCCAGCAGCCAGACAGGGCTGGGTCAGTACTTC
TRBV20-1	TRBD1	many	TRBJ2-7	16	CSASVYNRGPSYEQYF	TGCAGTGCTAGTGTTTACAACAGGGGTCCCTCCTACGAGCAGTACTTC
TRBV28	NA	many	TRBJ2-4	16	CASSSAGSKAKNIQYF	TGTGCCAGCAGTTCTGCAGGGTCTAAAGCCAAAAACATTCAGTACTTC
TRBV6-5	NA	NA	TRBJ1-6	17	CASSYPGIRGSYSPLHF	TGTGCCAGCAGTTACCCCGGGATCAGGGGATCGTATTCACCCCTCCACTTT
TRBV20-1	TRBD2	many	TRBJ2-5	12	CRPELAGETQYF	TGCAGACCTGAACTAGCGGGAGAGACCCAGTACTTC
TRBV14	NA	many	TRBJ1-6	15	CASSQGGKRGSPLHF	TGTGCCAGCAGCCAAGGGGGAAAGAGGGGATCACCCCTCCACTTT
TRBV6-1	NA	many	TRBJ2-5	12	CASSEIVETQYF	TGTGCCAGCAGTGAAATAGTGGAGACCCAGTACTTC
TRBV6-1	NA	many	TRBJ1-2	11	CASSVSYGYTF	TGTGCCAGCAGTGTTTCCTATGGCTACACCTTC